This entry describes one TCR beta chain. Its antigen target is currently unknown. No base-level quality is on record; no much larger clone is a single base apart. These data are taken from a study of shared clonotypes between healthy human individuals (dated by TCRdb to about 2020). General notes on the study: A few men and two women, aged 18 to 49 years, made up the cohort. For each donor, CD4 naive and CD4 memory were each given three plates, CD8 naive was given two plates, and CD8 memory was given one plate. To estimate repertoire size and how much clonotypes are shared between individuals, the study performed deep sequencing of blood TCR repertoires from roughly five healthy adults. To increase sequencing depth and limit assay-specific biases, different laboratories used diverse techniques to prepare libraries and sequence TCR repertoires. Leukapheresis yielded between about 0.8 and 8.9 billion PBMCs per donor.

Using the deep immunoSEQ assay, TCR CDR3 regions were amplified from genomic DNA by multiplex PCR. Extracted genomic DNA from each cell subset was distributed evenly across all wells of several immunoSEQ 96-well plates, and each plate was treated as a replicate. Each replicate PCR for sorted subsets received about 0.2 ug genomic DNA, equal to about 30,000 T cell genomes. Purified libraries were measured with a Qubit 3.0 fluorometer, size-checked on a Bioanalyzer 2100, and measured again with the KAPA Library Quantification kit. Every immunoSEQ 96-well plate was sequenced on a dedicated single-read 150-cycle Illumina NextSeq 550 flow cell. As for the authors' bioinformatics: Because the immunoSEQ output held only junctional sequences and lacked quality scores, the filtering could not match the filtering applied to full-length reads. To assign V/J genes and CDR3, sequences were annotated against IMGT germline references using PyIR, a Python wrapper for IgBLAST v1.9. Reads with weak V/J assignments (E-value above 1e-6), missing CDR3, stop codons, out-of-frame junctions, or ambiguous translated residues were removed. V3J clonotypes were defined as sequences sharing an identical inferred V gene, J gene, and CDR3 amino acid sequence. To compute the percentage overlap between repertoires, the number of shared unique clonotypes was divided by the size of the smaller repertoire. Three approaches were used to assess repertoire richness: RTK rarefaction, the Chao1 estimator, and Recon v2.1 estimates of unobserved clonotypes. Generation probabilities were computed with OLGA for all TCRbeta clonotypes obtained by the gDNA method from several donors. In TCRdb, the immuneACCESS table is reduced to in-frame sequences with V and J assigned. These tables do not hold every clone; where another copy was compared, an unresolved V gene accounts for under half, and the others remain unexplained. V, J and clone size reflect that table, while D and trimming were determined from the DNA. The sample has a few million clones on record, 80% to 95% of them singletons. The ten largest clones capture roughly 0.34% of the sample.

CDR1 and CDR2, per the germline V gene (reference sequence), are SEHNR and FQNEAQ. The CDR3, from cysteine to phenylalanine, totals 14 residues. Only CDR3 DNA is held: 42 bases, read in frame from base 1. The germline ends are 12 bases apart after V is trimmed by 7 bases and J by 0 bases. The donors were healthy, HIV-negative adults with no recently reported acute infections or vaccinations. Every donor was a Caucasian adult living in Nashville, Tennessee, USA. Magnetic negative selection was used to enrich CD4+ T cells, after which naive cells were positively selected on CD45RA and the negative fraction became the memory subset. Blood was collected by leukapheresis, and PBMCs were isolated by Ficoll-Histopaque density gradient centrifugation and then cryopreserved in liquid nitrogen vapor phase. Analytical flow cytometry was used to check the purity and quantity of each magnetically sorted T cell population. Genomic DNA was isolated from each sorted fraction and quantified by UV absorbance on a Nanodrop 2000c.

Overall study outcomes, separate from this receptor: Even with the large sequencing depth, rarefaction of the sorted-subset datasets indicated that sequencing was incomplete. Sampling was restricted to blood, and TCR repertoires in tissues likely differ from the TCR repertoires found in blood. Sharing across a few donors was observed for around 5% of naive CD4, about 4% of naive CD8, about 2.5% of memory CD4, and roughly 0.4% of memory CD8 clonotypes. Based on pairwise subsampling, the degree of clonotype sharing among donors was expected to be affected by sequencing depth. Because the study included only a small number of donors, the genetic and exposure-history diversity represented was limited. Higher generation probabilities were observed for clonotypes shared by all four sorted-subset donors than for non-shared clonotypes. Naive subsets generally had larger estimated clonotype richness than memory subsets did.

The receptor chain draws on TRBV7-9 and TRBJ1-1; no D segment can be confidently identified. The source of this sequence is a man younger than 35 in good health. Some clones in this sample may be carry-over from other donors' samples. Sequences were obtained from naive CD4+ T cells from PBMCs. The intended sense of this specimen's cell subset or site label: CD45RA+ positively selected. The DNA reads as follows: TGTGCCAGCACCCCTCCTCAAGTGAACACTGAAGCTTTCTTT. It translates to CASTPPQVNTEAFF.